This TCR beta chain was identified during a study of blood T cell repertoires in COVID-19. Across the whole study: Whether acute or convalescent, the COVID-19 samples came from the United States, Italy and Spain. PBMCs, B-cell-depleted T cells, or T cells were the source of the cDNA or gDNA that made up the material.

Germline assignment: CDR1 SGHTA and CDR2 FQGNSA. The CDR3 sequence is 13 residues long. The ends lost 2 bases at V and 8 bases at J; junction bases unmatched: 2. How the authors handled the data: Reference gene primer amplification gave nucleated cell count estimates. Profiled with immunoSEQ multiplex PCR; TCRdb holds only in-frame clones, not every one. The V and J calls and the clone size are those of that table, but D and trimming were determined from the DNA. Among tens of thousands of clones, about 86% were seen once, and the ten largest hold around 28%. The sequence was obtained from a human donor in a cohort sampled during active COVID-19. The chain joins TRBV7-2 to TRBJ2-2; the match to TRBD1 covers 7 bases. Sample: peripheral blood. CDR3 coding DNA: TGTGCCAGCAGCTTAAGGGGGCCGGGGGAGCTGTTTTTT. Its protein is CASSLRGPGELFF. The variable domain in full, completed from reference TRBV7-2 and TRBJ2-2, reads GAGVSQSPSNKVTEKGKDVELRCDPISGHTALYWYRQSLGQGLEFLIYFQGNSAPDKSGLPSDRFSAERTGGSVSTLTIQRTQQEDSAVYLCASSLRGPGELFFGEGSRLTVL.